This T cell receptor beta chain was sequenced in a study of blood T cell repertoires in COVID-19. Overall study context: There were acute and convalescent COVID-19 samples, and they came from the United States, Italy and Spain. From T cells, B-cell-depleted T cells, or PBMCs came the material, which was cDNA or gDNA.

Original data processing: Reference gene primer amplification gave nucleated cell count estimates. Profiled with immunoSEQ multiplex PCR; TCRdb holds only in-frame clones, not every one. The D gene and trimming were derived from the DNA, and the V and J assignments and clone size from that table. The profile shows fewer than 150,000 clones, approximately 91% of them singletons. J gave up 0 bases and V 3 bases, and 5 bases lay outside the gene matches. The CDR3 is made up of 18 amino acids. Germline loops: CDR1 MDHEN, CDR2 SYDVKM. The genes are TRBV28 and TRBJ2-7; 16 bases line up with TRBD2. The material sequenced was peripheral blood. The sequence derives from a man between 50 and 59 years old with active or convalescent COVID-19. CDR3 nucleotide sequence: TGTGCCAGCAGTTTGGTTGGGACTAGCGGGAGGGCCTCCTACGAGCAGTACTTC. It encodes CASSLVGTSGRASYEQYF. Variable domain in full (rest from reference TRBV28 and TRBJ2-7): DVKVTQSSRYLVKRTGEKVFLECVQDMDHENMFWYRQDPGLGLRLIYFSYDVKMKEKGDIPEGYSVSREKKERFSLILESASTNQTSMYLCASSLVGTSGRASYEQYFGPGTRLTVT.